This TCR beta chain was identified during a study of T cells in Graves' hyperthyroidism and ophthalmopathy. This clonotype was seen at least ten times. Uncontrolled infection, other autoimmune disease, pregnancy and lactation each barred patients from inclusion. CDR3 length equals 14 residues. V was pared by 4 bases and J by 6 bases, with 8 bases of the junction left unmatched. Germline loops: CDR1 SNHLY, CDR2 FYNNEI. Using RNA transcripts as the source, TCR beta CDR3 regions were amplified. When the TCR CDR3 underwent first-round RT-PCR, the HTBI primer set was used. In TCRdb, the multiplex PCR reads were re-called with MiXCR into one record per CDR3 protein. The sample records fewer than 550,000 distinct CDR3 sequences, around a sixth being singletons.

The sample taken for sequencing was blood. The chain uses TRBV2 and TRBJ2-7; 8 bases are shared with TRBD1. This TCR derives from a woman between 18 and 30 years old with Graves' hyperthyroidism. In DNA, the CDR3 is TGTGCCAGCAGTGCACTGACAGGGGAGTTCGAGCAGTACTTC. This translates into CASSALTGEFEQYF.